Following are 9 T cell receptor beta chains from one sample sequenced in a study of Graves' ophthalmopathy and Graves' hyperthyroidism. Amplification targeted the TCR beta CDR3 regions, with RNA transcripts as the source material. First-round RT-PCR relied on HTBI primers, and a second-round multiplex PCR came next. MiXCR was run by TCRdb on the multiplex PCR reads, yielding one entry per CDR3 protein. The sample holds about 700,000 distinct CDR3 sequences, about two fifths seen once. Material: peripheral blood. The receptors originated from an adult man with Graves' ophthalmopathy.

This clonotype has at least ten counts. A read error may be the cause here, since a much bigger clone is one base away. The CDR3 sequence: CASSFSFEQYF. CDR3 sequence (DNA): TGTGCCAGCAGTTTCTCCTTCGAGCAGTACTTC. V usage is TRBV12-3 or TRBV12-4 and J usage is TRBJ2-7; D uncertain. CDR3 length equals 11 residues.

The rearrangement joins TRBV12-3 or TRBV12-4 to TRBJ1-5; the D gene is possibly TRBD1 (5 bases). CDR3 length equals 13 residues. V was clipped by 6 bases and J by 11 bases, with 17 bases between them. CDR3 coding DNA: TGTGCCAGCAGCTGGGGGGGGACCCGCACCCAGCATTTT. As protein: CASSWGGTRTQHF.

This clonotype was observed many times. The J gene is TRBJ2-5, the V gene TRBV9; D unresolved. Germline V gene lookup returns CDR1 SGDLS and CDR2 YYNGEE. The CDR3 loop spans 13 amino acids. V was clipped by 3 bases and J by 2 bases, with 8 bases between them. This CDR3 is CASSEAQQETQYF. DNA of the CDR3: TGTGCCAGCAGCGAGGCACAACAAGAGACCCAGTACTTC. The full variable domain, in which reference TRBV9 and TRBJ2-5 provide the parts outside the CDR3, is DSGVTQTPKHLITATGQRVTLRCSPRSGDLSVYWYQQSLDQGLQFLIQYYNGEERAKGNILERFSAQQFPDLHSELNLSSLELGDSALYFCASSEAQQETQYFGPGTRLLVL.

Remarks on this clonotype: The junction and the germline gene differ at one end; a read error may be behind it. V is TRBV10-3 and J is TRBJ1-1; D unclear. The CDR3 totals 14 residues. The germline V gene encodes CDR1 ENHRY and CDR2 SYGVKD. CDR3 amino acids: CASSEAGVNTEAFF. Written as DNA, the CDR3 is TGTGCCAGCAGTGAAGCCGGGGTGAACACTGAAGCTTTCTTT.

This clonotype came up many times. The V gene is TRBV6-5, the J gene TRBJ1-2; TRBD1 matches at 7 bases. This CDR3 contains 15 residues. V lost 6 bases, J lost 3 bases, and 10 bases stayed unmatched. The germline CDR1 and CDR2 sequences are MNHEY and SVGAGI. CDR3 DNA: TGTGCCAGCAGGGATTTCCGGGACAGATACTATGGCTACACCTTC. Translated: CASRDFRDRYYGYTF.

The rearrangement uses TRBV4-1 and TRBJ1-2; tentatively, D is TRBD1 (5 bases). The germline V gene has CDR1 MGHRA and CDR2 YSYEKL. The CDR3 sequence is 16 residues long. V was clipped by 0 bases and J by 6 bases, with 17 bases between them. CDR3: CASSQDMWGERNGYTF. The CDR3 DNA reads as TGCGCCAGCAGCCAAGATATGTGGGGGGAGAGGAATGGCTACACCTTC.

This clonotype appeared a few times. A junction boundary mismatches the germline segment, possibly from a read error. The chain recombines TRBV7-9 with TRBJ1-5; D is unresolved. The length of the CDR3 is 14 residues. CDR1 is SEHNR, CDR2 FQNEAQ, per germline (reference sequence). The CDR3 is CASSPAYSNQPQHF. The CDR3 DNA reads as TGCGCCAGCAGTCCTGCGTATAGCAATCAGCCCCAGCATTTT.

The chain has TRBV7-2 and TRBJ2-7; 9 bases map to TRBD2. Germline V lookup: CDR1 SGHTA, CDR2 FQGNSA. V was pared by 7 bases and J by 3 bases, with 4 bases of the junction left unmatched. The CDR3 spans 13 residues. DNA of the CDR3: TGTGCCAGCATACGTAGCGGGAGCTACGAGCAGTACTTC. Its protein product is CASIRSGSYEQYF.

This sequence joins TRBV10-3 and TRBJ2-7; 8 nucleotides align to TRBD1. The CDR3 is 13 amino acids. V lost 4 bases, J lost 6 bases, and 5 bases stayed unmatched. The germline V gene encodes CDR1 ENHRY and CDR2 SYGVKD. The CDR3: CAISGDRSLEQYF. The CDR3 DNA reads TGTGCCATCAGTGGGGACAGGTCCCTCGAGCAGTACTTC.